These T cell receptor beta chains were read from a single sample in a study of T cell responses to AZD1222 COVID-19 vaccine. Profiling relied on immunoSEQ multiplex PCR, and the TCRdb table lists in-frame clones only, not all of them. In the table there are about 200,000 clones, approximately 93% of which are singletons. Specimen: peripheral blood, collected 28 days after the second AZD1222 dose. These receptors were collected from an adult who received the AZD1222 COVID-19 vaccine. Both conserved end residues are part of each CDR3. The order of the fields is clone size, D gene, J gene, V gene, CDR3 DNA, CDR3 protein. A D gene is named only where the DNA matches it firmly. Part of the rows lack a size; the others show once, few, many or a class for expanded clones.

>-|-|TRBJ1-5|TRBV4-1
TGCGCCAGCAGCCAAGTACGGAATCAGCCCCAGCATTTT
CASSQVRNQPQHF
>-|-|TRBJ2-2|TRBV5-6
TGTGCCAGCAGCTTGACAAGCCCCGGGGAGCTGTTTTTT
CASSLTSPGELFF
>-|-|TRBJ1-2|TRBV7-3
TGTGCCAGCAGCTTAACCCCTGAAAACTATGGCTACACCTTC
CASSLTPENYGYTF
>-|-|TRBJ2-5|TRBV9
TGTGCCAGCAGCGCTGGGCGACGGCCCCTCGGTAGGGAGACCCAGTACTTC
CASSAGRRPLGRETQYF
>-|-|TRBJ1-4|TRBV3-1/TRBV3-2
TGTGCCAGCAGCCAAGGCCAGATTGCAACTAATGAAAAACTGTTTTTT
CASSQGQIATNEKLFF
>-|-|TRBJ1-1|TRBV30
TGTGCCTGGAGTGCCGAATTGAACACTGAAGCTTTCTTT
CAWSAELNTEAFF
>-|-|TRBJ1-6|TRBV27
TGTGCCAGCAGAGGCACAAATAATTCACCCCTCCACTTT
CASRGTNNSPLHF
>-|-|TRBJ2-5|TRBV5-1
TGCGCCAGCAGAATACGAGAGACCCAGTACTTC
CASRIRETQYF
>-|-|TRBJ2-3|TRBV7-8
TGTGCCAGCAGCTTAAGGGGCGGCGGCTCCTGGAGCACAGATACGCAGTATTTT
CASSLRGGGSWSTDTQYF
>-|TRBD1|TRBJ1-3|TRBV3-1/TRBV3-2
TGTGCCAGCAGCCAAGAATCAGGGGGGTATGGAAACACCATATATTTT
CASSQESGGYGNTIYF
>-|TRBD1|TRBJ1-2|TRBV2
TGTGCCAGCAGCCGCTCGGGACAGGGGGCTCGCTATGGCTACACCTTC
CASSRSGQGARYGYTF
>-|-|TRBJ1-1|TRBV23-1
TGCGCCAGTGTTTCTGAGGAAGACATGAACACTGAAGCTTTCTTT
CASVSEEDMNTEAFF
>-|TRBD2|TRBJ2-1|TRBV19
TGTGCCAGCGGCGTCGGGACTATCACCTACAATGAGCAGTTCTTC
CASGVGTITYNEQFF
>-|-|TRBJ1-6|TRBV19
TGTGCCAGTAGTATGTGGGACCGAGATTCACCCCTCCACTTT
CASSMWDRDSPLHF
>once|-|TRBJ1-5|TRBV7-8
TGTGCCAGCAGCGGACAGCCCTATAGCAATCAGCCCCAGCATTTT
CASSGQPYSNQPQHF
>-|-|TRBJ1-2|TRBV7-9
TGTGCCAGCAGCTCCGTGGAGGATTCGAACTATGGCTACACCTTC
CASSSVEDSNYGYTF
>-|TRBD1|TRBJ2-1|TRBV14
TGTGCCAGCAGCCAAACAGGGGGCAAATCCTACAATGAGCAGTTCTTC
CASSQTGGKSYNEQFF
>-|TRBD2|TRBJ2-2|TRBV18
TGTGCCAGCTCACCACTACGGACTAGCGGCAACACCGGGGAGCTGTTTTTT
CASSPLRTSGNTGELFF
>-|-|TRBJ2-3|TRBV7-8
TGTGCCAGCAGCTTAGCCTCAGGCCGTAGCAGAGATACGCAGTATTTT
CASSLASGRSRDTQYF
>-|-|TRBJ1-2|TRBV7-2
TGTGCCAGCAGCTTAACCGCGGCAGGAGCTAACTATGGCTACACCTTC
CASSLTAAGANYGYTF
>-|-|TRBJ2-3|TRBV6-5
TGTGCCGGAGAGTCTAGATCTAGCACAGATACGCAGTATTTT
CAGESRSSTDTQYF
>-|-|TRBJ2-2|TRBV28
TGTGCCAGCAGTAGCAGTAACACCGGGGAGCTGTTTTTT
CASSSSNTGELFF
>-|-|TRBJ1-6|TRBV19
TGTGCCAGTAGTAAAGTCAACAATTCACCCCTCCACTTT
CASSKVNNSPLHF
>-|TRBD1|TRBJ1-2|TRBV2
TGTGCCAGCAGGGCAGACAGGGCTTTACTATATGGCTACACCTTC
CASRADRALLYGYTF
>-|-|TRBJ1-6|TRBV10-2
TGCGCCAGCAGTGGGGGAAGGGCCCTTGGGAATTCACCCCTCCACTTT
CASSGGRALGNSPLHF
>-|TRBD1|TRBJ1-1|TRBV7-9
TGTGCCAGCAATGAGGGGGCGTCCGGTAATGAAGCTTTCTTT
CASNEGASGNEAFF
>-|-|TRBJ2-5|TRBV20-1
TGCAGTGCTAGTCGGCCGTCGGAGACCCAGTACTTC
CSASRPSETQYF
>-|-|TRBJ2-5|TRBV21-1
TGTGCCAGCAGCAAAAGGAGCTTTGCGGTTGGGGGTGAGACCCAGTACTTC
CASSKRSFAVGGETQYF
>-|-|TRBJ1-1|TRBV7-9
TGTGCCAGCAGCTTGGGACCGTACACTGAAGCTTTCTTT
CASSLGPYTEAFF
>-|-|TRBJ1-5|TRBV5-1
TGCGCCAGCAGCCCGGGGGACGGGTCGATGTTGCCCCAGCATTTT
CASSPGDGSMLPQHF
>-|-|TRBJ2-3|TRBV12-2
TGTGCAAGTCGCTCCCGCCGCAATAGCGAATTCGGTGGAGATACGCAGTATTTT
CASRSRRNSEFGGDTQYF
>-|-|TRBJ1-4|TRBV7-9
TGTGCCAGCAGCTTAGCCTCTCGGGGACCTAATGAAAAACTGTTTTTT
CASSLASRGPNEKLFF
>-|-|TRBJ1-6|TRBV5-1
TGCGCCAGCAGCGATCTCGGCTCACAGAGCTCCTATAATTCACCCCTCCACTTT
CASSDLGSQSSYNSPLHF
>-|TRBD1|TRBJ1-2|TRBV28
TGTGCCAGCAGCAGTTCCGGGACAGGGCGTAGGGGCTACACCTTC
CASSSSGTGRRGYTF
>-|-|TRBJ1-1|TRBV7-3
TGTGCCAGCAGCGTACAGGGGAACACTGAAGCTTTCTTT
CASSVQGNTEAFF
>many|TRBD2|TRBJ2-3|TRBV6-4
TGTGCCAGCAGTGACTCTGCGAGCGGGGGGCCTAGCACAGATACGCAGTATTTT
CASSDSASGGPSTDTQYF
>-|-|TRBJ2-7|TRBV12-3/TRBV12-4
TGTGCCAGCAGTTTAAGTTTGGAGGACCGGTACTTC
CASSLSLEDRYF
>-|TRBD1|TRBJ1-1|TRBV6-1
TGTGCCAGCAGTGACCTAGGGGGCAATACTGAGGCTTTCTTT
CASSDLGGNTEAFF
>-|TRBD2|TRBJ2-1|TRBV7-3
TGTGCCAGCAGCCCCAACCCCCAGCGGGGAGAGCTCTACAATGAGCAGTTCTTC
CASSPNPQRGELYNEQFF
>-|-|TRBJ1-5|TRBV7-2
TGTGCCAGCAGCTTAGTCGGGGGGGCTGGGAGCAATCAGCCCCAGCATTTT
CASSLVGGAGSNQPQHF
>-|TRBD1|TRBJ2-7|TRBV5-4
TGTGCCAGCAGCGCGGGACAGGGGAGGAACGAGCAGTACTTC
CASSAGQGRNEQYF
>-|TRBD1|TRBJ1-3|TRBV5-1
TGCGCCAGCAGCCCGATTGACAGGGAAACTGGAAACACCATATATTTT
CASSPIDRETGNTIYF
>-|TRBD2|TRBJ2-1|TRBV9
TGTGCCAGCAGCGTAGGGACTAGCGGGCTCAGCTCCTACAATGAGCAGTTCTTC
CASSVGTSGLSSYNEQFF
>-|-|TRBJ1-2|TRBV7-9
TGTGCCAGCAGCTTGGCCACCGGGACAACAATTGGTGGCTACACCTTC
CASSLATGTTIGGYTF
>-|TRBD1|TRBJ1-1|TRBV7-9
TGTGCCAGCGGGAGGGGGCCTGAAGCTTTCTTT
CASGRGPEAFF
>-|-|TRBJ1-2|TRBV30
TGTGCCTGGGGGAGAGAATCCTATGGCTACACCTTC
CAWGRESYGYTF
>-|-|TRBJ1-2|TRBV9
TGTGCCAGCAGCGTACTCCCGGGTGCTAACTATGGCTACACCTTC
CASSVLPGANYGYTF
>-|-|TRBJ2-2|TRBV28
TGTGCCAGCAGTTTCGTGAACACCGGGGAGCTGTTTTTT
CASSFVNTGELFF
>-|TRBD1|TRBJ1-6|TRBV7-8
TGTGCCAGCAGACAGGGGTTCTCCTATTCACCCCTCCACTTT
CASRQGFSYSPLHF
>-|-|TRBJ1-2|TRBV7-2
TGTGCCAGCAGCTTACCCCTCGGAGGACAGAGAAACTATGGCTACACCTTC
CASSLPLGGQRNYGYTF
>-|-|TRBJ1-1|TRBV28
TGTGCCAGCAGTTTGGGCCAGGGAATAAGGGCTTTCTTT
CASSLGQGIRAFF
>-|-|TRBJ2-2|TRBV5-1
TGCGCCAGCGGGGTAGGGCGGAACACCGGGGAGCTGTTTTTT
CASGVGRNTGELFF
>-|-|TRBJ2-5|TRBV7-7
TGTGCCAGCAGCTTAGCTCGAGGGGATCCCGAGACCCAGTACTTC
CASSLARGDPETQYF
>-|TRBD1|TRBJ1-1|TRBV7-9
TGTGCCAGCAGCCCACGGACAGGGGCCCCGAACACTGAAGCTTTCTTT
CASSPRTGAPNTEAFF
>-|-|TRBJ1-3|TRBV4-2
TGTGCCAGCAGCCAAGATCCAGGCCTCTCTGGAAACACCATATATTTT
CASSQDPGLSGNTIYF
>-|-|TRBJ1-1|TRBV12-3/TRBV12-4
TGTGCCAGCAGTTTAGTCGGTAACACTGAAGCTTTCTTT
CASSLVGNTEAFF
>-|-|TRBJ2-7|TRBV5-1
TGCGCCAGCAGCTTGCCAGGGGAATGGGACGAGCAGTACTTC
CASSLPGEWDEQYF
>-|-|TRBJ2-4|TRBV20-1
TGCAGTGCTAGTTCCGGGTTCAAAAACATTCAGTACTTC
CSASSGFKNIQYF
>-|-|TRBJ1-3|TRBV5-1
TGCGCCAGCAGCTTGGGGTCAGGCTTTGGGTCAAACACCATATATTTT
CASSLGSGFGSNTIYF
>-|-|TRBJ1-3|TRBV2
TGTGCCAGCAAGCCGGGGGCTGCTGGAAACACCATATATTTT
CASKPGAAGNTIYF